This T cell receptor (beta chain) was sequenced during a study of shared T cell receptors in the human thymus. Germline loops: CDR1 SGHRS, CDR2 YFSETQ. With 0 bases removed from V and 5 bases from J, the gap between germline ends came to 18 bases. There are 16 residues in the CDR3. Only in-frame clones appear in the TCRdb table, and some are missing; sequencing was by immunoSEQ multiplex PCR. Of under 850,000 clones in the sample, roughly 90% are singletons; the top ten hold about 0.01%. These data were also filed under a second study, of human thymus T cells. That publication notes: Thymic samples were excised during corrective heart operations. Thymic and blood repertoires seemed to show skewed V and J gene use.

The sample was thymocytes. This receptor was identified in a boy younger than two with a congenital heart defect. The V gene is TRBV5-1, the J gene TRBJ2-7; D gene unclear. The CDR3 here is CASSLVIDTRPHEQYF. CDR3 DNA sequence: TGCGCCAGCAGCTTGGTTATTGACACCAGACCACACGAGCAGTACTTC. Full variable domain (missing parts from reference TRBV5-1 and TRBJ2-7): KAGVTQTPRYLIKTRGQQVTLSCSPISGHRSVSWYQQTPGQGLQFLFEYFSETQRNKGNFPGRFSGRQFSNSRSEMNVSTLELGDSALYLCASSLVIDTRPHEQYFGPGTRLTVT.